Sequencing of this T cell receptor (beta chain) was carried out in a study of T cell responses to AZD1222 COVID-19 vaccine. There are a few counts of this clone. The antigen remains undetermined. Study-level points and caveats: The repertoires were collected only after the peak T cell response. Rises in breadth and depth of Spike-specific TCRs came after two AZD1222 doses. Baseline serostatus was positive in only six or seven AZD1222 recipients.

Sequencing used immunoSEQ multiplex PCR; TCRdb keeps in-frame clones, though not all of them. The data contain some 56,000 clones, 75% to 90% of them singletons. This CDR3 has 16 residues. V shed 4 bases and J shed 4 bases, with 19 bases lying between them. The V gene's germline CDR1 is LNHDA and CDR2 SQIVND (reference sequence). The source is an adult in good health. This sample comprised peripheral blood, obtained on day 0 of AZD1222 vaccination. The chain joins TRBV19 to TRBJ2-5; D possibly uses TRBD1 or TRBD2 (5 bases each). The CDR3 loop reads CASSKRGTEGAETQYF. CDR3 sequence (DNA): TGTGCCAGTAGTAAGAGAGGGACCGAGGGAGCAGAGACCCAGTACTTC. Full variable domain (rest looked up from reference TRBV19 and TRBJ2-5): DGGITQSPKYLFRKEGQNVTLSCEQNLNHDAMYWYRQDPGQGLRLIYYSQIVNDFQKGDIAEGYSVSREKKESFPLTVTSAQKNPTAFYLCASSKRGTEGAETQYFGPGTRLLVL.